Below are 3 T cell receptor beta chains sequenced from a single sample in a study of T-cell memory formation after mild COVID-19. TCRdb independently ran MiXCR on the 5' RACE reads; one entry per CDR3 protein. The sample includes more than 350,000 distinct CDR3 sequences, around 21% of them seen just once. The sample was PBMCs or a T cell subset sorted from them (not recorded which). The receptors were sampled from an adult woman who had mild COVID-19 (a few samples of this study predate the infection). Cell type and time point are not known.

The chain has TRBV6-5 and TRBJ2-5; D is perhaps TRBD1 (5 bases). V lost 0 bases and J 3 bases, leaving 11 bases between the germline ends. This CDR3 comprises 15 residues. CDR1 MNHEY and CDR2 SVGAGI come from the germline V gene. CDR3 region: CASSYSTGTEETQYF. Written as DNA, the CDR3 is TGTGCCAGCAGTTACTCCACAGGAACCGAAGAGACCCAGTACTTC.

The chain joins TRBV11-2 to TRBJ1-2; TRBD1 aligns across 8 bases. CDR3 length equals 16 residues. Germline V CDR1 and CDR2: SGHAT, FQNNGV. With V trimmed by 5 bases and J by 4 bases, 12 bases remained unmatched. The CDR3 bases are TGTGCCAGCAGCACACTCGACAGGGGAAGATTCTATGGCTACACCTTC. Translation: CASSTLDRGRFYGYTF.

The chain links TRBV12-2 to TRBJ2-5; the D call TRBD2 from the table was never checked on the DNA. TRBV12-2 counts as a pseudogene. The CDR3 is 15 amino acids. CDR3: CASRPRTSGKETQYF. In DNA, the CDR3 is TGTGCAAGTCGCCCTCGGACTAGCGGGAAAGAGACCCAGTACTTC.